This TCR beta chain is from a study of beta chain features in type 1 diabetes. The study, taken as a whole, reports: Within patients, naive, central memory and Treg TCRB repertoires seemed more similar than within healthy donors. When cDNA is sequenced, cells with high TCR expression could be over-represented. Among all four CD4+ subsets, Type 1 diabetes patients had TCRB CDR3s that were moderately but significantly shorter. Patients with type 1 diabetes showed fewer VDJ junction insertions and more deletions.

CD45RO/CCR7/CD25/CD127/CD95/CD27 staining was used to isolate CD4+ naive, central memory, regulatory and stem cell-like memory cells by sorting. Investigators reverse transcribed all isolated RNA, so they sequenced expressed TCRB transcripts. TCRdb's copy holds only in-frame clones and misses some; the assay was immunoSEQ multiplex PCR. The data show 150,000 to 190,000 clones, about 9.4% seen once. In germline, CDR1 is MDHEN, CDR2 SYDVKM. V was clipped by 2 bases and J by 2 bases, with 3 bases between them. The CDR3 is 12 residues long. The table lists this clone with a few counts. Its target is not known.

The source is a man aged 25-40 years with type 1 diabetes. V and J are TRBV28 and TRBJ1-2, with D unclear. Sequencing input: central memory CD4+ T cells from blood. CDR3 nucleotides: TGTGCCAGCAGTTTACAAAACTATGGCTACACCTTC. Translated, it gives CASSLQNYGYTF.